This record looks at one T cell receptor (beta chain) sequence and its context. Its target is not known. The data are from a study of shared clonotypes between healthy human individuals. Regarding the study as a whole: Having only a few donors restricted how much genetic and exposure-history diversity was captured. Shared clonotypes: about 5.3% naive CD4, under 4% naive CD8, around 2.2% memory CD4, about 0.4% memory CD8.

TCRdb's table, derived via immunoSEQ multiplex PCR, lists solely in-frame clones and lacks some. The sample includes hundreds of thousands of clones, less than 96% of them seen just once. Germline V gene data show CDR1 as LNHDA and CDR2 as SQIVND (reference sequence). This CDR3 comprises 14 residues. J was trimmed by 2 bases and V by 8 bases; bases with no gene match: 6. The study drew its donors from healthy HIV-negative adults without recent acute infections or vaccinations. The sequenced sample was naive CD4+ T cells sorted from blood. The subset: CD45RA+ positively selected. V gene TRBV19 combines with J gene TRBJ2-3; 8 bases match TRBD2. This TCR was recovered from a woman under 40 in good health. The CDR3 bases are TGTGCCAGTCGTGTCGGGGGGGACACAGATACGCAGTATTTT. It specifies CASRVGGDTDTQYF.